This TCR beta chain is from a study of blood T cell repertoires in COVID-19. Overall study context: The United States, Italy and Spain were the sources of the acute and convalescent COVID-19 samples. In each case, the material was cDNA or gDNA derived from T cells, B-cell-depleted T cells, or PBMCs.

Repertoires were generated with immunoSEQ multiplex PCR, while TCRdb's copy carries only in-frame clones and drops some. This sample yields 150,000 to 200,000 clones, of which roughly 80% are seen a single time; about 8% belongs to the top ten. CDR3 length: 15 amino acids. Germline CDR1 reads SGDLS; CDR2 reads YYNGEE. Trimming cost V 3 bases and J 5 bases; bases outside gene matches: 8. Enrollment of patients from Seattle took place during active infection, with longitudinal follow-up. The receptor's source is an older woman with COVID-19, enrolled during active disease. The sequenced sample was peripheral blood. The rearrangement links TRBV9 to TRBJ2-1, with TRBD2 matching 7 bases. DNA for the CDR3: TGTGCCAGCAGCGGTTTAGCGGGTATCAACAATGAGCAGTTCTTC. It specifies CASSGLAGINNEQFF.